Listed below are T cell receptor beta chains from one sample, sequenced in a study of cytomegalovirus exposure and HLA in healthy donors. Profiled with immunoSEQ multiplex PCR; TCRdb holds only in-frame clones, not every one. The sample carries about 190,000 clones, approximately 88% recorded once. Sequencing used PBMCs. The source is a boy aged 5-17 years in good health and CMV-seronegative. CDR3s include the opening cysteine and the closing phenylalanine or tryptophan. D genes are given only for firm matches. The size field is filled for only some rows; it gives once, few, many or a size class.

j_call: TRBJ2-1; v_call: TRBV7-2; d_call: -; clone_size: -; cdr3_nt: TGTGCCAGCAGCTCGCGAACTCGGAGGGGTTCAGATGAGCAGTTCTTC; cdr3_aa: CASSSRTRRGSDEQFF
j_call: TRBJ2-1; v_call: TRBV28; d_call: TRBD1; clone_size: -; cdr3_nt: TGTGCCAGCAGCCCCAGGACAGGGGTCAATGAGCAGTTCTTC; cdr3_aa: CASSPRTGVNEQFF
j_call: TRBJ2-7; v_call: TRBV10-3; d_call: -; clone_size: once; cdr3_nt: TGTGCCATCAGTGAGGTGGACACGTTAACTGGGCAGTACTTC; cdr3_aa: CAISEVDTLTGQYF
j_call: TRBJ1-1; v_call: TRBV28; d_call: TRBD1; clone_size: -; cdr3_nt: TGTGCCAGCAGTTTTACAGGGGCAGCTTTCTTT; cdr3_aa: CASSFTGAAFF
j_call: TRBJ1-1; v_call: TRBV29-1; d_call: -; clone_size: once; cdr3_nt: TGCAGCGTTGGCACAGGGAACACTGAAGCTTTCTTT; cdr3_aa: CSVGTGNTEAFF
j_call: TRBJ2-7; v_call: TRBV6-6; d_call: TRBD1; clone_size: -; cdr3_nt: TGTGCCAGCAGTCCCGGACAGGTCAGGGTCTACGAGCAGTACTTC; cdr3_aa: CASSPGQVRVYEQYF
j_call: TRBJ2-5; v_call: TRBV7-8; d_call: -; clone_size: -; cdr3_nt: TGTGCCAGCAGCTCCACCCTAGGGGAAGAGACCCAGTACTTC; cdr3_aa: CASSSTLGEETQYF
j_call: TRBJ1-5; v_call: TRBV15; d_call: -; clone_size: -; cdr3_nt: TGTGCCACCAGCAGAGCCGGGGAAGGAGTACATCAGCCCCAGCATTTT; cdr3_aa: CATSRAGEGVHQPQHF
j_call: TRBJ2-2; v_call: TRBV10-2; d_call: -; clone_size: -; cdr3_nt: TGCGCCAGCAGTGAGACCGCGGGACTGAACACCGGGGAGCTGTTTTTT; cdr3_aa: CASSETAGLNTGELFF
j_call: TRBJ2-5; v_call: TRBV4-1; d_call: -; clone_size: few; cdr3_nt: TGCGCCAGCAGCCAAGTAGCGGAGACCCAGTACTTC; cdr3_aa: CASSQVAETQYF
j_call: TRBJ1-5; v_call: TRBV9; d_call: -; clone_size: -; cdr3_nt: TGTGCCAGCAGCATAACAGGTTACGAGCCCCAGCATTTT; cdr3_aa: CASSITGYEPQHF
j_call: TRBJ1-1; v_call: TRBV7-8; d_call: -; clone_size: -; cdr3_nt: TGTGCCAGCAGATGGGGGGTGAACACTGAAGCTTTCTTT; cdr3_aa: CASRWGVNTEAFF
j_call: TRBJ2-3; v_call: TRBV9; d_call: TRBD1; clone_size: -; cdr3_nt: TGTGCCAGCAGCGTCGGGGACAGGGAAAGGACCGGCACAGATACGCAGTATTTT; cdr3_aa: CASSVGDRERTGTDTQYF
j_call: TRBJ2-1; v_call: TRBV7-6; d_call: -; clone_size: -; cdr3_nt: TGTGCCAGCAGCTTAGCGAGAGGACTATTCAATGAGCAGTTCTTC; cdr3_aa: CASSLARGLFNEQFF
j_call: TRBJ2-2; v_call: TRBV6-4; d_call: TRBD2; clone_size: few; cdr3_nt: TGTGCCAGCAGGACTAGCGGGGACACCGGGGAGCTGTTTTTT; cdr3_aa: CASRTSGDTGELFF